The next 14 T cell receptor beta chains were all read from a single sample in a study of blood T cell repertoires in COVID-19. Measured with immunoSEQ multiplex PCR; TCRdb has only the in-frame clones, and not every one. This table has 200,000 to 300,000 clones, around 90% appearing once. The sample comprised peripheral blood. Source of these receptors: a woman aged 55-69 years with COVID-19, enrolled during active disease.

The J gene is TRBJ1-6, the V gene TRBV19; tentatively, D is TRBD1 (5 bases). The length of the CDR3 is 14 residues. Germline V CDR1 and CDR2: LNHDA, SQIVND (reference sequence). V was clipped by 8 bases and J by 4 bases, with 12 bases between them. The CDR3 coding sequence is TGTGCCAGTGGGTTGGGGACTTATAATTCACCCCTCCACTTT. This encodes CASGLGTYNSPLHF.

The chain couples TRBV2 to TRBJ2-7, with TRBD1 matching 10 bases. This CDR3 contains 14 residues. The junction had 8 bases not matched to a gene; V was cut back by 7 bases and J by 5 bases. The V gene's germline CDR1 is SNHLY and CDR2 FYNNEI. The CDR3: CASNRDRGVDEQYF. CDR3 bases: TGTGCCAGCAACCGGGACAGGGGAGTCGACGAGCAGTACTTC.

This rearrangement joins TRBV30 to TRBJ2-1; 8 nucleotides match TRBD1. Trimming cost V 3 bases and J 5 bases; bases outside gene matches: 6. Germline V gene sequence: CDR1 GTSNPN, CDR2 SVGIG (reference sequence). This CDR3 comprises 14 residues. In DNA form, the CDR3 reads TGTGCCTGGAGGACGACAGGGGTCGACAATGAGCAGTTCTTC. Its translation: CAWRTTGVDNEQFF.

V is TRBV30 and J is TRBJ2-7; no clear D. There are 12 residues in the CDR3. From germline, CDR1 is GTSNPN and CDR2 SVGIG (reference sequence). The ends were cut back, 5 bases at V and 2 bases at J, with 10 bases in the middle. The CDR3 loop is CAWGPGPYEQYF. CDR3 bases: TGTGCCTGGGGGCCGGGTCCCTACGAGCAGTACTTC.

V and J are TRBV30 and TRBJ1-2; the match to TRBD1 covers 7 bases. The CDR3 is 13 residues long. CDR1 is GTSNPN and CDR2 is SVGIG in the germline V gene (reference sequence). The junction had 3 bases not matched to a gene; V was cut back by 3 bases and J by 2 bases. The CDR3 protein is CAWSLQGNYGYTF. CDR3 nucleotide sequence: TGTGCCTGGAGCTTACAGGGGAACTATGGCTACACCTTC. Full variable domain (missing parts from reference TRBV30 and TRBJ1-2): SQTIHQWPATLVQPVGSPLSLECTVEGTSNPNLYWYRQAAGRGLQLLFYSVGIGQISSEVPQNLSASRPQDRQFILSSKKLLLSDSGFYLCAWSLQGNYGYTFGSGTRLTVV.

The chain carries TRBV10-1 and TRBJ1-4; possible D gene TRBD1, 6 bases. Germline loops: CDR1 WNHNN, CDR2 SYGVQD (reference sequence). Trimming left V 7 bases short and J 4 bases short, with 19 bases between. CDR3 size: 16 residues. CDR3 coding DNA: TGCGCCAGCACCCTGGACAGCAAGCCCTATAATGAAAAACTGTTTTTT. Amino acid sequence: CASTLDSKPYNEKLFF.

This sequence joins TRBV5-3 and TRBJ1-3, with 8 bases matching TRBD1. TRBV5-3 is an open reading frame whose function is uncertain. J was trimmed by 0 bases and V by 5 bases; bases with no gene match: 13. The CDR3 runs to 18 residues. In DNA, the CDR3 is TGTGCCAGAAGACGGAAGGAGGGACAGGCCACCTCTGGAAACACCATATATTTT. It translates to CARRRKEGQATSGNTIYF.

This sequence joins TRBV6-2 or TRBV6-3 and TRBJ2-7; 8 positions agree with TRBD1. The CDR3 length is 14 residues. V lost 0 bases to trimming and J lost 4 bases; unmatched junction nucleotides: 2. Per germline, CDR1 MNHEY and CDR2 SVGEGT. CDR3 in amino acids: CASSYSGDRYEQYF. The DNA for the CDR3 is TGTGCCAGCAGTTACTCAGGGGACAGGTACGAGCAGTACTTC.

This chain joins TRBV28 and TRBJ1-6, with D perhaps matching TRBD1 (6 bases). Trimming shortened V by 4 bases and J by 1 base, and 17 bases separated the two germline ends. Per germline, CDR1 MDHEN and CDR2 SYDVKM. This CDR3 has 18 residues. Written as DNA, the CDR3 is TGTGCCAGCAGTTCTACCGGGGGGGGGCTATCCTATAATTCACCCCTCCACTTT. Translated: CASSSTGGGLSYNSPLHF.

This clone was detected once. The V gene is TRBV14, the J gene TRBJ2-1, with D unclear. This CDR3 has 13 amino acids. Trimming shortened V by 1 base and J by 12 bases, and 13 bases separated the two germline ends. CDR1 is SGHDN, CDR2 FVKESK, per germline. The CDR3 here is CASSQGRHVGQFF. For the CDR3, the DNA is TGTGCCAGCAGCCAAGGCCGTCATGTCGGGCAGTTCTTC.

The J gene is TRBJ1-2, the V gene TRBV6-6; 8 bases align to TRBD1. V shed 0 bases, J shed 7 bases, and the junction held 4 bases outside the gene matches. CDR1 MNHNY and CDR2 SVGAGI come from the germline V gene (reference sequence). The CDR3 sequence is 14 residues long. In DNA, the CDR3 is TGTGCCAGCAGTTACTCCGGGCAGGGGGCTGGCTACACCTTC. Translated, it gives CASSYSGQGAGYTF.

CDR3 sequence reads: CASSVDDSIGTQYF. Here the CDR3 DNA reads TGTGCCAGCAGCGTAGACGACTCAATTGGGACCCAGTACTTC. V gene TRBV9 combines with J gene TRBJ2-5; D is uncertain. CDR3 length: 14 residues. Germline loops: CDR1 SGDLS, CDR2 YYNGEE. Trimming stripped 0 bases from V and 7 bases from J, with 13 bases between.

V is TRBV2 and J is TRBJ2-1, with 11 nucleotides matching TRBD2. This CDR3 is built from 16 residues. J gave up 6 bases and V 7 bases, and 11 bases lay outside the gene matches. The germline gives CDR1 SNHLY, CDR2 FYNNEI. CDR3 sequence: CASNPTSGSPPNEQFF. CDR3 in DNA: TGTGCCAGCAATCCAACTAGCGGGAGCCCTCCCAATGAGCAGTTCTTC. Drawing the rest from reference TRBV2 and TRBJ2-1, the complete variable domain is EPEVTQTPSHQVTQMGQEVILRCVPISNHLYFYWYRQILGQKVEFLVSFYNNEISEKSEIFDDQFSVERPDGSNFTLKIRSTKLEDSAMYFCASNPTSGSPPNEQFFGPGTRLTVL.

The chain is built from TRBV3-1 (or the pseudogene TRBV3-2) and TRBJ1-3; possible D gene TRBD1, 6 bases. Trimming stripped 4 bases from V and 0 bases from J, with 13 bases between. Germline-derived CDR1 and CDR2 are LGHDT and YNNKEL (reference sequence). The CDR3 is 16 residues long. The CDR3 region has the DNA TGTGCCAGCAGCCGGACAGTCACCCGCTCTGGAAACACCATATATTTT. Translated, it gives CASSRTVTRSGNTIYF.